Below, 27 T cell receptor beta chains from the same sample are listed, as sequenced in a study of cytomegalovirus exposure and HLA in healthy donors. Primers for the PCR totalled 60 Vbeta and 13 Jbeta. Assay used: immunoSEQ multiplex PCR; TCRdb lists only in-frame clones, some missing. The sample contains approximately 280,000 clones, 70% to 90% of which appear only once. Sequenced: PBMCs. All receptors derive from a woman aged 18-29 years in good health and CMV-seronegative.

The V gene is TRBV27, the J gene TRBJ1-1, with TRBD1 matching 7 bases. The CDR3 consists of 20 residues. CDR1 is MNHEY, CDR2 SMNVEV, per germline (reference sequence). Unmatched junction bases numbered 18, after V lost 0 bases and J lost 2 bases. CDR3 protein: CASSLSSGEPRTGGNTEAFF. The CDR3 DNA reads as TGTGCCAGCAGTTTATCATCAGGGGAGCCACGGACAGGCGGAAACACTGAAGCTTTCTTT.

This clone showed up just once. V is TRBV27 and J is TRBJ2-7, with no clear D. The CDR3 is made up of 12 amino acids. Trimming cost V 6 bases and J 2 bases, with 8 bases left between them. Germline CDR1 MNHEY, CDR2 SMNVEV (reference sequence). The CDR3 DNA reads TGTGCCAGCAGGGTGGGCCCCTACGAGCAGTACTTC. Encoded protein: CASRVGPYEQYF.

V gene TRBV29-1 combines with J gene TRBJ2-3, with 13 bases aligning to TRBD2. CDR1 is SQVTM, CDR2 ANQGSEA, per germline. The CDR3 sequence is 18 residues long. Losses at the gene ends were 6 bases for V and 0 bases for J; bases not matched to a gene: 12. CDR3 nucleotides: TGCAGCGTCATAGGGACTAGCGGGGCGCGGACTAGCACAGATACGCAGTATTTT. Amino acids: CSVIGTSGARTSTDTQYF.

The chain carries TRBV9 and TRBJ2-1; a weak D match, TRBD1 (6 bases). CDR3 length equals 13 residues. CDR1 SGDLS and CDR2 YYNGEE come from the germline V gene. V lost 3 bases, J lost 7 bases, and 11 bases lay in between. CDR3 sequence reads: CASSATGLNEQFF. In nucleotides, the CDR3 is TGTGCCAGCAGCGCCACAGGGTTGAATGAGCAGTTCTTC.

The CDR3 loop is CASSPDRGNEAFF. The CDR3 bases are TGTGCCAGCAGCCCTGACAGGGGAAATGAAGCTTTCTTT. The chain is built from TRBV5-6 and TRBJ1-1; 8 bases match TRBD1. CDR1 and CDR2 (germline): SGHDT, YYEEEE. V gave up 4 bases and J gave up 7 bases; unmatched junction bases: 6. The CDR3 sequence is 13 residues long.

The rearrangement links TRBV10-3 to TRBJ1-1, with D possibly TRBD1 on 5 matching bases. Germline V gives CDR1 ENHRY, CDR2 SYGVKD. The CDR3 is 13 amino acids. V shed 4 bases and J shed 3 bases, with 9 bases lying between them. As DNA, the CDR3 is TGTGCCATCAGTGTAGGGGTGGACACTGAAGCTTTCTTT. Protein product: CAISVGVDTEAFF.

This chain uses TRBV6-1 with TRBJ1-1; 7 bases are shared with TRBD1. Trimming took 2 bases from V and 4 from J; bases not matched to a gene: 1. In germline, CDR1 is MNHNS, CDR2 SASEGT. This CDR3 has 13 amino acids. The CDR3 DNA follows: TGTGCCAGCAGTGAACAGGGGGGCACTGAAGCTTTCTTT. Encoded protein: CASSEQGGTEAFF.

The chain carries TRBV10-1 and TRBJ1-1; D uncertain. There are 14 residues in the CDR3. Germline loops: CDR1 WNHNN, CDR2 SYGVQD (reference sequence). V was clipped by 6 bases and J by 5 bases, with 16 bases between them. The CDR3 here is CASSDNIRGTEAFF. CDR3 sequence (DNA): TGCGCCAGCAGCGACAACATAAGAGGGACTGAAGCTTTCTTT.

V usage is TRBV5-1 and J usage is TRBJ1-4; 9 bases are a match to TRBD1. The CDR3 totals 14 residues. V dropped 2 bases and J dropped 10; count of bases not matched to a gene: 6. Germline V gives CDR1 SGHRS, CDR2 YFSETQ. In nucleotides, the CDR3 is TGCGCCAGCAGCTTTTCGACAGGGGGTGGAAAACTGTTTTTT. Translated: CASSFSTGGGKLFF.

The chain is built from TRBV6-4 and TRBJ2-7, with TRBD2 as a possible D gene (6 bases). The CDR3 spans 19 residues. CDR1 and CDR2 from the germline V gene are MRHNA and SNTAGT. V was clipped by 4 bases and J by 2 bases, with 27 bases between them. CDR3 residues: CASSVSLRGAKRRAYEQYF. The CDR3 nucleotides read TGTGCCAGCAGTGTAAGCCTACGTGGGGCTAAGCGGAGGGCCTACGAGCAGTACTTC.

The chain carries TRBV4-1 and TRBJ2-6; 7 nucleotides line up with TRBD1. CDR3 length: 19 residues. Trimming cost V 0 bases and J 0 bases; bases outside gene matches: 8. Germline V gene data show CDR1 as MGHRA and CDR2 as YSYEKL. CDR3 amino acids: CASSQDGGQLRSGANVLTF. CDR3 sequence (DNA): TGCGCCAGCAGCCAAGATGGGGGACAGCTCCGCTCTGGGGCCAACGTCCTGACTTTC.

The J gene is TRBJ1-1, the V gene TRBV13; no clear D. The germline V and J ends were trimmed by 4 bases and 3 bases, with 9 bases remaining between them. The germline CDR1 and CDR2 sequences are PRHDT and FYEKMQ (reference sequence). The CDR3 contains 13 residues. CDR3: CASSSITDTEAFF. The CDR3 DNA reads as TGTGCCAGCAGCTCGATTACTGACACTGAAGCTTTCTTT.

The V gene is TRBV7-8, the J gene TRBJ1-5, with D tentatively TRBD1 (5 bases). Deletions cut 0 bases from V and 6 bases from J, with 6 bases between. Germline-derived CDR1 and CDR2 are SGHVS and FQNEAQ. The CDR3 sequence is 13 residues long. CDR3 region: CASSLAGGQPQHF. CDR3 DNA: TGTGCCAGCAGCTTAGCGGGGGGTCAGCCCCAGCATTTT.

The rearrangement joins TRBV11-2 to TRBJ1-2; D not certain. CDR1 is SGHAT, CDR2 FQNNGV, per germline. This CDR3 has 13 residues. V was shortened by 2 bases and J by 5 bases, with 9 bases between the two germline ends. CDR3: CASSLLREYGYTF. CDR3 bases: TGTGCCAGCAGCTTACTGCGGGAATATGGCTACACCTTC.

This clone appeared once. The rearrangement joins TRBV29-1 to TRBJ1-1; the D gene is possibly TRBD1 (6 bases). This CDR3 region has 12 residues. In germline, CDR1 is SQVTM, CDR2 ANQGSEA. V was cut by 3 bases and J by 7 bases, with 12 bases left in between. CDR3 DNA: TGCAGCGTTGAGAGTACAGGGAATGAAGCTTTCTTT. It is translated as CSVESTGNEAFF.

The chain combines TRBV2 with TRBJ2-7; TRBD2 is a possible D gene (6 bases). The V gene lost 4 bases and the J gene lost 2 bases, with 12 bases spanning the gap. Germline CDR1 SNHLY, CDR2 FYNNEI. The CDR3 is 14 residues long. The CDR3 bases are TGTGCCAGCAGTGGGGGGGAGCTCACCTACGAGCAGTACTTC. Translating it yields CASSGGELTYEQYF.

V gene TRBV5-6 combines with J gene TRBJ2-5; the match to TRBD2 covers 10 bases. The V segment lost 9 bases and the J segment 5 bases; nucleotides outside the gene matches: 10. The V gene's germline CDR1 is SGHDT and CDR2 YYEEEE. The CDR3 extends over 14 amino acids. In DNA, the CDR3 is TGTGCCACGTCAGCGGGGGGGGTTGGGGAGACCCAGTACTTC. Translation gives CATSAGGVGETQYF.

The V and J genes are TRBV27 and TRBJ1-5, with D tentatively TRBD1 (5 bases). V gave up 3 bases and J gave up 3 bases, with 9 bases separating them. This CDR3 contains 14 residues. Germline V gene data show CDR1 as MNHEY and CDR2 as SMNVEV (reference sequence). The CDR3: CASSLNRFNQPQHF. In DNA form, the CDR3 reads TGTGCCAGCAGTTTGAACAGGTTCAATCAGCCCCAGCATTTT.

This sequence joins TRBV6-5 and TRBJ2-7; D possibly corresponds to TRBD1 (6 bases). Germline CDR1 reads MNHEY; CDR2 reads SVGAGI. The germline V and J ends were trimmed by 10 bases and 0 bases, with 13 bases remaining between them. The length of the CDR3 is 13 residues. CDR3: CATWTDSSYEQYF. In DNA, the CDR3 is TGTGCCACATGGACGGACAGCTCCTACGAGCAGTACTTC.

The rearrangement uses TRBV7-3 and TRBJ2-7; 9 nucleotides align to TRBD2. This CDR3 comprises 16 residues. Germline V gives CDR1 SGHTA, CDR2 FQGTGA. The ends lost 5 bases at V and 0 bases at J; junction bases unmatched: 8. The CDR3 DNA is TGTGCCAGCAGCAGAGAGGCTAGCGGGGTCTCCTACGAGCAGTACTTC. The encoded protein is CASSREASGVSYEQYF.

V usage is TRBV5-1 and J usage is TRBJ1-6; weak D call: TRBD1 (6 bases). With 1 base removed from V and 7 bases from J, the gap between germline ends came to 15 bases. The CDR3 sequence is 16 residues long. The germline gives CDR1 SGHRS, CDR2 YFSETQ. The CDR3 loop is CASSLRGGLENSPLHF. The CDR3 coding sequence is TGCGCCAGCAGCTTGCGCGGGGGCCTCGAGAATTCACCCCTCCACTTT.

This clone was picked up one time. V gene TRBV2 combines with J gene TRBJ2-5; D possibly corresponds to TRBD2 (6 bases). The CDR3 is 14 residues long. Deletions cut 5 bases from V and 2 bases from J, with 12 bases between. Germline lookup yields CDR1 SNHLY and CDR2 FYNNEI. CDR3 residues: CASSPGSIQETQYF. In nucleotides, the CDR3 is TGTGCCAGCAGTCCCGGGAGCATTCAAGAGACCCAGTACTTC.

The chain is built from TRBV10-3 and TRBJ2-3; D unresolved. V was shortened by 0 bases and J by 2 bases, with 9 bases between the two germline ends. Germline assignment: CDR1 ENHRY and CDR2 SYGVKD. This CDR3 contains 15 residues. This CDR3 reads CAISESRTATDTQYF. CDR3 bases: TGTGCCATCAGTGAGTCTCGCACAGCCACAGATACGCAGTATTTT.

Only a few counts were recorded for this clone. This CDR3 is CASVQGAPYEQYF. In nucleotides, the CDR3 is TGTGCCAGCGTTCAGGGTGCCCCCTACGAGCAGTACTTC. The chain carries TRBV6-1 and TRBJ2-7; a possible D gene is TRBD1 (5 bases). V was trimmed by 8 bases and J by 2 bases, leaving 13 bases between them. This CDR3 is 13 amino acids long. The germline V gene has CDR1 MNHNS and CDR2 SASEGT.

The chain joins TRBV6-1 to TRBJ1-2; no clear D. CDR1 MNHNS and CDR2 SASEGT come from the germline V gene. With 5 bases removed from V and 8 bases from J, the gap between germline ends came to 12 bases. There are 12 residues in the CDR3. The CDR3 loop is CASSNRGRGYTF. Here the CDR3 DNA reads TGTGCCAGCAGTAATCGGGGTAGGGGCTACACCTTC.

V gene TRBV27 combines with J gene TRBJ1-4; D may be TRBD1 (5 bases). The CDR3 extends over 15 amino acids. V was clipped by 2 bases and J by 10 bases, with 17 bases between them. The germline CDR1 and CDR2 sequences are MNHEY and SMNVEV (reference sequence). This chain's CDR3 is CASSLAGGRVGKLFF. The CDR3 DNA reads as TGTGCCAGCAGTTTAGCGGGGGGACGGGTAGGAAAACTGTTTTTT.

A single count supports this clone. The chain couples TRBV13 to TRBJ1-1; TRBD1 might be the D (6 bases). V lost 5 bases and J 4 bases, leaving 11 bases between the germline ends. Germline CDR1 and CDR2: PRHDT and FYEKMQ (reference sequence). The CDR3 runs 13 residues. This CDR3 reads CASSRGGATEAFF. Written as DNA, the CDR3 is TGTGCCAGCAGCCGGGGGGGGGCCACTGAAGCTTTCTTT.